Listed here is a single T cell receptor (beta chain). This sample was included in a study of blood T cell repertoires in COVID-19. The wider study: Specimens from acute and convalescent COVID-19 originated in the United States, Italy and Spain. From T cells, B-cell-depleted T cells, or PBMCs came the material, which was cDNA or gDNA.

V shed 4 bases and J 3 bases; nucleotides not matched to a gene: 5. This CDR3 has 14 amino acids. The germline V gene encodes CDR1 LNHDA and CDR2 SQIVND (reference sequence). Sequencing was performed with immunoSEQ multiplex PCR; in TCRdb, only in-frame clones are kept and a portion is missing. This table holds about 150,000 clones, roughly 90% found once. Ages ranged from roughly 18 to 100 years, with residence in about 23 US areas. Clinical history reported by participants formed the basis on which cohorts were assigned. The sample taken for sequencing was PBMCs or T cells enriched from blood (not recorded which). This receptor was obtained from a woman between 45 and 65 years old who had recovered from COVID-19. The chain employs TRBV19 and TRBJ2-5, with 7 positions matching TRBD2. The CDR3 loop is CASSRGGLKETQYF. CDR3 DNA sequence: TGTGCCAGTAGTAGGGGGGGACTAAAAGAGACCCAGTACTTC.